This T cell receptor beta chain was captured by sequencing in a study of CD8+ T cells in alopecia areata. The overall study: A 6-month period off drug followed tofacitinib, which lasted 6 to 18 months.

This clone came up a few times. What it binds is not known. Study-wide results and limits: In scalp and blood, many expanded lesional clones persisted during tofacitinib.

Sequencing used cDNA as its template, made by extracting RNA and reverse transcribing it. The data were produced by immunoSEQ multiplex PCR, yet TCRdb's version contains in-frame clones alone and is incomplete. The sample consists of about 220,000 clones, 50% to 70% of them appearing once. Looked up from germline, CDR1 is ENHRY and CDR2 is SYGVKD. V lost 6 bases to trimming and J lost 7 bases, with 15 bases between them. There are 13 residues in the CDR3. Regarding treatment: oral pan-JAK inhibitor, 5-10 mg twice daily. The gene calls are TRBV10-3 and TRBJ1-1; TRBD1 might be the D (5 bases). This clonotype originated in a human donor with alopecia areata. This specimen was CD4+ T cells sorted from blood, taken at week 4, from a patient treated with tofacitinib. CDR3 loop: CAISVELRGEAFF. CDR3 nucleotide sequence: TGTGCCATCAGCGTTGAGCTTAGGGGTGAAGCTTTCTTT.